This is a list of T cell receptor beta chains from one sample in a study of breast tumors, draining lymph nodes, adjacent tissues. TCRdb reprocessed the multiplex PCR reads with MiXCR, giving one entry per CDR3 protein. Of approximately 210,000 distinct CDR3 sequences in the sample, about 30% were seen once. The sample taken for sequencing was axillary lymph node tissue. These TCRs come from a female donor with breast cancer. Some clones in this sample may be carry-over from other donors' samples. Each CDR3 is given with its conserved first and last residue. D genes are given only for firm matches. Not all rows give a size; the values are once, few, many and, for expanded clones, a class.

>TRBJ2-7|many|TRBV20-1|.
TGCAGTGCTCCTTATCCGACAGGAGCCTTTACCTACGAGCAGTACTTC
CSAPYPTGAFTYEQYF
>TRBJ2-1|.|TRBV7-2|TRBD2
TGTGCCAGCAGCCCTGGACTAGCGGGAGGACGGGAGCAGTTCTTC
CASSPGLAGGREQFF
>TRBJ2-7|many|TRBV18|.
TGTGCCAGCTCACCACCCGGTTCTGGCGAGCAGTACTTC
CASSPPGSGEQYF
>TRBJ2-2|many|TRBV14|.
TGTGCCAGCAGCCAAGATGGGGGAGTAAACACCGGGGAGCTGTTTTTT
CASSQDGGVNTGELFF
>TRBJ1-1|.|TRBV12-5|.
TGTGCTAGTGCACAGAGTCCCGAAGCTTTCTTT
CASAQSPEAFF
>TRBJ2-7|many|TRBV4-2|TRBD1
TGTGCCAGCAGCCAAGTAGGGGGCAGAGCAGGTAACGAGCAGTACTTC
CASSQVGGRAGNEQYF
>TRBJ2-7|many|TRBV7-2|TRBD2
TGTGCCAGCAGCTCGAAGGTAGCGGGAGGTGGCGACGAGCAGTACTTC
CASSSKVAGGGDEQYF
>TRBJ1-2|.|TRBV27|TRBD1
TGTGCCAGCAGCTCGTTAGGACAGGGCCGTTCTTATGGCTACACCTTC
CASSSLGQGRSYGYTF
>TRBJ2-7|many|TRBV5-6|.
TGTGCCAGCAGCTCCCGGGACAGGACTAGGACCTCCTACGAGCAGTACTTC
CASSSRDRTRTSYEQYF
>TRBJ2-7|.|TRBV29-1|TRBD1
TGCAGCGTTGGGACAGGGGTCTACGAGCAGTACTTC
CSVGTGVYEQYF